This paragraph reports one T cell receptor (beta chain). The sample originates from a study of blood T cell repertoires in COVID-19. Turning to the study itself: There were acute and convalescent COVID-19 samples, and they came from the United States, Italy and Spain. The cDNA or gDNA used as material had been derived from T cells, B-cell-depleted T cells, or PBMCs.

Seattle researchers signed up patients amid active infection and tracked them longitudinally. Original data processing: Quantification of nucleated cells was approximated via reference gene primer amplification. Only in-frame clones appear in the TCRdb table, and some are missing; sequencing was by immunoSEQ multiplex PCR. For V, J and clone size, that table is used; D and trimming come from the DNA. The table includes over 150,000 clones, roughly 84% detected once. The germline V gene encodes CDR1 LNHNV and CDR2 YYDKDF (reference sequence). This CDR3 spans 18 amino acids. J gave up 4 bases and V 5 bases, and 17 bases lay outside the gene matches.

The receptor's source is a man aged 55 to 69 with COVID-19, enrolled during active disease. The specimen sequenced was peripheral blood. The rearrangement joins TRBV15 to TRBJ2-7, with 10 positions matching TRBD2. CDR3 amino acids: CATSFDKESVAGGYEQYF. CDR3 nucleotides: TGTGCCACCAGCTTCGACAAGGAAAGTGTAGCGGGAGGATACGAGCAGTACTTC.